This TCR beta chain came from a study of vaccination and CD4 T cells after COVID-19. There are 14 residues in the CDR3. Looked up from germline, CDR1 is MDHEN and CDR2 is SYDVKM. V dropped 7 bases and J dropped 6 bases, with 19 bases sitting between them. For this clonotype: Its antigen is unknown.

Treatment defined: roughly 10-day PBMC culture with coronavirus spike peptide pools or control peptides (ViraFEST assay). Sequencing of the DNA from cultured CD4+ T cells was carried out with the Oncomine TCR Beta short-read assay. Genomic DNA was isolated from cultured CD4+ T cells. TCRdb re-called the PCR reads through MiXCR, storing one row per CDR3 protein. Seen here are about 20,000 distinct CDR3 sequences, approximately 67% observed once, and the top ten hold about 8.3%. This receptor was obtained from a human donor who had recovered from COVID-19. The material sequenced was CD4+ T cells from blood, cultured in vitro. V gene TRBV28 combines with J gene TRBJ2-7; D possibly uses TRBD1 or TRBD2 (5 bases each). The chain's CDR3 is CASMGHAIGGEQYF. CDR3 bases: TGTGCCAGCATGGGCCACGCCATTGGGGGCGAGCAGTACTTC.